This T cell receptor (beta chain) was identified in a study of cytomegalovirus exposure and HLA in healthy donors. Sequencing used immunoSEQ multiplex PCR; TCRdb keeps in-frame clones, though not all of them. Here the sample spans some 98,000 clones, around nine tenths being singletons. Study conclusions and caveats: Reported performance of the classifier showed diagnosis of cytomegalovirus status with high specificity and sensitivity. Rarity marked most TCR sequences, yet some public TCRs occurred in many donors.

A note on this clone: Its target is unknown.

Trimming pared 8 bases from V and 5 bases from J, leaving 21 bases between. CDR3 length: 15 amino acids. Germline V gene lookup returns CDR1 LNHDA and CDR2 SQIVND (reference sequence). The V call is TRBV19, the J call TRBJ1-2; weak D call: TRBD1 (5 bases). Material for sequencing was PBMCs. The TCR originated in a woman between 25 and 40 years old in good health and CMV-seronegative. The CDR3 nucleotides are TGTGCCAGTTCGGGGGTCAGGGAGGGTTCGTATGGCTACACCTTC. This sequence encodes CASSGVREGSYGYTF.